A single sample gave rise to the 15 T cell receptor beta chains below, sequenced in a study of blood T cell repertoires in COVID-19. Profiling relied on immunoSEQ multiplex PCR, and the TCRdb table lists in-frame clones only, not all of them. The sample carries around 130,000 clones, 80% to 90% recorded once. The sample taken for sequencing was peripheral blood. The receptors here all came from a human donor in a cohort sampled during active COVID-19.

The chain carries TRBV28 and TRBJ2-3; a possible D gene is TRBD1 (5 bases). Germline V gene sequence: CDR1 MDHEN, CDR2 SYDVKM. V lost 6 bases, J lost 1 base, and 14 bases lay in between. The CDR3 spans 15 residues. CDR3 DNA: TGTGCCAGCAGCTCAGGGCCTACCCGCACAGATACGCAGTATTTT. Translated: CASSSGPTRTDTQYF.

The chain combines TRBV4-1 with TRBJ1-1; tentatively, D is TRBD1 (5 bases). The CDR3 runs to 13 residues. The germline V gene has CDR1 MGHRA and CDR2 YSYEKL. V lost 0 bases to trimming and J lost 8 bases, with 10 bases between them. The CDR3 spells CASSQDLRVEAFF. As DNA, the CDR3 is TGCGCCAGCAGCCAAGATCTCAGGGTCGAAGCTTTCTTT.

The J gene is TRBJ2-2, the V gene TRBV6-1; D gene unclear. Trimming removed 3 bases at V and 14 bases at J, with 10 bases between. Germline CDR1 reads MNHNS; CDR2 reads SASEGT. The length of the CDR3 is 11 residues. The CDR3 region is CASSDLFVLFF. The CDR3 bases are TGTGCCAGCAGTGACCTTTTTGTCCTGTTTTTT.

This chain joins TRBV7-9 and TRBJ1-1; perhaps TRBD1 as D (6 bases). The length of the CDR3 is 15 residues. V shed 6 bases and J shed 3 bases, with 17 bases lying between them. Looked up from germline, CDR1 is SEHNR and CDR2 is FQNEAQ (reference sequence). The CDR3 protein is CASRPLQGKDTEAFF. The CDR3 DNA is TGTGCCAGCAGGCCACTACAGGGTAAAGACACTGAAGCTTTCTTT.

This chain uses TRBV29-1 with TRBJ1-4; the match to TRBD1 covers 8 bases. Trimming cost V 4 bases and J 9 bases; bases outside gene matches: 13. CDR1 and CDR2 (germline): SQVTM, ANQGSEA. The CDR3 totals 15 residues. CDR3 residues: CSVVTSGTGSKKLFF. The CDR3 DNA sequence: TGCAGCGTTGTAACTTCCGGGACAGGCTCTAAAAAACTGTTTTTT.

The chain has TRBV18 and TRBJ2-3; a weak D match, TRBD2 (5 bases). V was trimmed by 1 base and J by 1 base, leaving 9 bases between them. CDR3 size: 15 residues. Germline assignment: CDR1 KGHSH and CDR2 LQKENI. The CDR3 here is CASSPRGAGTDTQYF. As DNA, the CDR3 is TGTGCCAGCTCACCACGGGGAGCAGGCACAGATACGCAGTATTTT.

In DNA form, the CDR3 reads TGTGCCAGCTCCGAAGCACAGCCCATGGGGGGGAGTGAAGCTTTCTTT. Protein product: CASSEAQPMGGSEAFF. V gene TRBV18 combines with J gene TRBJ1-1, with TRBD1 as a possible D gene (5 bases). This CDR3 is built from 16 residues. V lost 6 bases, J lost 7 bases, and 24 bases lay in between. Germline V gene lookup returns CDR1 KGHSH and CDR2 LQKENI.

This chain uses TRBV5-6 with TRBJ2-3; D perhaps matches TRBD2 (7 bases). The germline V and J ends were trimmed by 4 bases and 1 base, with 13 bases remaining between them. The CDR3 contains 15 residues. Germline V lookup: CDR1 SGHDT, CDR2 YYEEEE. CDR3 protein: CASSPGGLGTDTQYF. As DNA, the CDR3 is TGTGCCAGCAGCCCCGGGGGGCTCGGCACAGATACGCAGTATTTT. Using reference TRBV5-6 and TRBJ2-3 for the parts outside the CDR3, the full variable domain is DAGVTQSPTHLIKTRGQQVTLRCSPKSGHDTVSWYQQALGQGPQFIFQYYEEEERQRGNFPDRFSGHQFPNYSSELNVNALLLGDSALYLCASSPGGLGTDTQYFGPGTRLTVL.

The chain has TRBV7-2 and TRBJ2-1; TRBD2 aligns across 8 bases. The CDR3 consists of 12 residues. The germline V gene has CDR1 SGHTA and CDR2 FQGNSA. J was trimmed by 15 bases and V by 1 base; bases with no gene match: 5. The CDR3 here is CASSLDGGGSFF. The CDR3 DNA is TGTGCCAGCAGCTTAGACGGCGGGGGGTCGTTCTTC.

V usage is TRBV2 and J usage is TRBJ2-7; unclear D gene. The CDR3 extends over 13 amino acids. CDR1 and CDR2 (germline): SNHLY, FYNNEI. V dropped 1 base and J dropped 4 bases, with 8 bases sitting between them. The DNA of the CDR3 is TGTGCCAGCAGTGAAGGAGGCTTATACGAGCAGTACTTC. Translating gives CASSEGGLYEQYF. Full variable domain (missing parts from reference TRBV2 and TRBJ2-7): EPEVTQTPSHQVTQMGQEVILRCVPISNHLYFYWYRQILGQKVEFLVSFYNNEISEKSEIFDDQFSVERPDGSNFTLKIRSTKLEDSAMYFCASSEGGLYEQYFGPGTRLTVT.

As DNA, the CDR3 is TGTGCCAGCTCACGGGAGATGAGCTCTGGAAACACCATATATTTT. It is translated as CASSREMSSGNTIYF. The chain is built from TRBV18 and TRBJ1-3; D unresolved. With 4 bases removed from V and 0 bases from J, the gap between germline ends came to 10 bases. The germline gives CDR1 KGHSH, CDR2 LQKENI. The CDR3 covers 15 residues. Looking up the rest from reference TRBV18 and TRBJ1-3 gives the full variable domain: NAGVMQNPRHLVRRRGQEARLRCSPMKGHSHVYWYRQLPEEGLKFMVYLQKENIIDESGMPKERFSAEFPKEGPSILRIQQVVRGDSAAYFCASSREMSSGNTIYFGEGSWLTVV.

The rearrangement links TRBV6-5 to TRBJ2-5; 9 nucleotides match TRBD2. The V gene's germline CDR1 is MNHEY and CDR2 SVGAGI. CDR3 length: 16 amino acids. V was pared by 0 bases and J by 4 bases, with 6 bases of the junction left unmatched. CDR3 region: CASSYSPAGGGETQYF. The DNA of the CDR3 is TGTGCCAGCAGTTACTCACCAGCGGGGGGAGGAGAGACCCAGTACTTC.

Details on this clone: The identical CDR3 is also encoded by other nucleotide sequences in the sample. V usage is TRBV3-1 (or the pseudogene TRBV3-2) and J usage is TRBJ1-6, with 7 bases fitting TRBD1. V lost 4 bases and J lost 3; bases outside the gene matches: 3. Germline-derived CDR1 and CDR2 are LGHDT and YNNKEL (reference sequence). The CDR3 is made up of 15 amino acids. CDR3 in DNA: TGTGCCAGCAGCCCGCGGACAGGCTATAATTCACCCCTCCACTTT. Amino acids: CASSPRTGYNSPLHF.

This chain links TRBV28 with TRBJ2-7; D gene uncertain. Trimming removed 2 bases at V and 5 bases at J, with 7 bases between. Germline loops: CDR1 MDHEN, CDR2 SYDVKM. The CDR3 contains 12 residues. CDR3 in DNA: TGTGCCAGCAGTTTAGGGCGAGACGAGCAGTACTTC. Its translation is CASSLGRDEQYF.

The chain recombines TRBV6-1 with TRBJ2-7; the D gene is possibly TRBD2 (5 bases). Trimming shortened V by 3 bases and J by 9 bases, and 12 bases separated the two germline ends. This CDR3 comprises 12 residues. Germline V lookup: CDR1 MNHNS, CDR2 SASEGT. CDR3 amino acids: CASSDGGPRQYF. The CDR3 nucleotides are TGTGCCAGCAGTGACGGAGGTCCTAGGCAGTACTTC.